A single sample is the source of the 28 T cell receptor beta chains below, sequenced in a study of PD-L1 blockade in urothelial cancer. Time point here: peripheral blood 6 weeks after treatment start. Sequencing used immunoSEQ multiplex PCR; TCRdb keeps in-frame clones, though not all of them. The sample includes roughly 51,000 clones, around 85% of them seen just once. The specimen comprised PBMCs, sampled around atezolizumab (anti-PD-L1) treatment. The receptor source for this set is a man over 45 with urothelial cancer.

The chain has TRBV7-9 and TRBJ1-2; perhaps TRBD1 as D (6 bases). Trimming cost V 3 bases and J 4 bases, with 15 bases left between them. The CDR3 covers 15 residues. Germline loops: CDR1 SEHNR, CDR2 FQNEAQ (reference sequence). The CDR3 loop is CASSLDGTPAYGYTF. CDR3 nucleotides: TGTGCCAGCAGCTTGGACGGGACACCCGCCTATGGCTACACCTTC.

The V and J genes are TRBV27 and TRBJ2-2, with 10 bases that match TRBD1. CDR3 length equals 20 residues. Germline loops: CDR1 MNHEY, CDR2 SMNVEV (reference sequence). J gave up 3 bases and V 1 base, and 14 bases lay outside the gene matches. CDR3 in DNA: TGTGCCAGCAGTTTATTAATTGACAGGGGGCATGGGTTCGACACCGGGGAGCTGTTTTTT. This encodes CASSLLIDRGHGFDTGELFF.

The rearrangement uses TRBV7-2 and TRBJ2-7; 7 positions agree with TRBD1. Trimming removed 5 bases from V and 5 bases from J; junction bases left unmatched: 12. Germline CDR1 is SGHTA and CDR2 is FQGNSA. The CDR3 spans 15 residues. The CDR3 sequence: CASSLTDRARHEQYF. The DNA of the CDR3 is TGTGCCAGCAGCCTCACTGACAGGGCGCGGCACGAGCAGTACTTC. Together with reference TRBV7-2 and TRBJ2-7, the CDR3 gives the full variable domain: GAGVSQSPSNKVTEKGKDVELRCDPISGHTALYWYRQSLGQGLEFLIYFQGNSAPDKSGLPSDRFSAERTGGSVSTLTIQRTQQEDSAVYLCASSLTDRARHEQYFGPGTRLTVT.

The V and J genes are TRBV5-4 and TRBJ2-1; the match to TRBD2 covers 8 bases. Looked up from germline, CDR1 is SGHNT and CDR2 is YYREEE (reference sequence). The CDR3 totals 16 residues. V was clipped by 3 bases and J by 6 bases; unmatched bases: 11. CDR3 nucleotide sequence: TGTGCCAGCAGCTCCAGCGGGACTAGTCGTTCCAATGAGCAGTTCTTC. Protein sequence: CASSSSGTSRSNEQFF.

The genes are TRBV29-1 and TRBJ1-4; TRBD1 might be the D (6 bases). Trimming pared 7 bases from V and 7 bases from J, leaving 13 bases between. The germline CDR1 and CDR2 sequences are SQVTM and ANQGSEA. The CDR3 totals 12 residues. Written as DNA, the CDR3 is TGCAGCGCGGGGGGCCTGGCTGAAAAACTGTTTTTT. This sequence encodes CSAGGLAEKLFF.

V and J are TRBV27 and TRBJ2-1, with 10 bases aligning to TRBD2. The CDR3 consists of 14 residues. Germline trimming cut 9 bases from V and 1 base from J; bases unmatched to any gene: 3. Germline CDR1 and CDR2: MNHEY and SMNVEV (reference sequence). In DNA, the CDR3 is TGTGCCAGGCTAGCGGGAGAGTCCTACAATGAGCAGTTCTTC. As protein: CARLAGESYNEQFF.

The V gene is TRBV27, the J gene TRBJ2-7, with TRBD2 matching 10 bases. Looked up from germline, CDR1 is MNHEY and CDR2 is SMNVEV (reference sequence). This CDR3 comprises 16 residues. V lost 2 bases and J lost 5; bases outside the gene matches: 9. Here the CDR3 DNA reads TGTGCCAGCAGTTTAAGCCCTAGCGGGAGTCGAAACGAGCAGTACTTC. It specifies CASSLSPSGSRNEQYF.

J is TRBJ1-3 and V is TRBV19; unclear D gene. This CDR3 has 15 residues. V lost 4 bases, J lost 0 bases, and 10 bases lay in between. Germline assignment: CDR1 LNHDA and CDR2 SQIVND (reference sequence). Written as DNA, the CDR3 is TGTGCCAGTAGTAGATCTGGGAGCTCTGGAAACACCATATATTTT. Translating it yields CASSRSGSSGNTIYF.

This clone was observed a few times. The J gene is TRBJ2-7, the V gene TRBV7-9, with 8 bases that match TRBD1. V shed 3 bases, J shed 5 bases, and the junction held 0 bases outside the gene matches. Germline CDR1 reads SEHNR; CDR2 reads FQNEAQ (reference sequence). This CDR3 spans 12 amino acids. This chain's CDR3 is CASSLTGDEQYF. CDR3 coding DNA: TGTGCCAGCAGCTTGACAGGGGACGAGCAGTACTTC.

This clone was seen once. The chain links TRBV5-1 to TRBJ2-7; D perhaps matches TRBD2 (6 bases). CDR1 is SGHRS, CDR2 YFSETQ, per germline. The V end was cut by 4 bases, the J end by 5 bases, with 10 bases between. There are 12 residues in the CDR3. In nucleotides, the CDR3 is TGCGCCAGCAGCACCCCTAGCGACGAGCAGTACTTC. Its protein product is CASSTPSDEQYF.

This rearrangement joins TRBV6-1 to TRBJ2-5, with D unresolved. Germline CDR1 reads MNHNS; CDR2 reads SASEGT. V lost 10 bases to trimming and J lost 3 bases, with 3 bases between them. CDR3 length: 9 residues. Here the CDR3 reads CATKETQYF. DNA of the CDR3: TGTGCCACAAAAGAGACCCAGTACTTC.

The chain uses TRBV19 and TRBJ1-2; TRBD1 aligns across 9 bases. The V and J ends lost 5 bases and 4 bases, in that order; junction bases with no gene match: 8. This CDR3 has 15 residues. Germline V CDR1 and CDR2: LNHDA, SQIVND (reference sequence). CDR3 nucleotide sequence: TGTGCCAGTAGTTACGGACAGGGGAGGACCTATGGCTACACCTTC. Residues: CASSYGQGRTYGYTF.

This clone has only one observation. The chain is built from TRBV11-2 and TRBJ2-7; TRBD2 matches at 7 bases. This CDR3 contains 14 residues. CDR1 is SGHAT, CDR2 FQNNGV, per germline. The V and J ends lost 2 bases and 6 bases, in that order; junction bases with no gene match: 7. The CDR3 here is CASSLFAGEGEQYF. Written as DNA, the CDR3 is TGTGCCAGCAGCTTATTCGCGGGAGAGGGCGAGCAGTACTTC.

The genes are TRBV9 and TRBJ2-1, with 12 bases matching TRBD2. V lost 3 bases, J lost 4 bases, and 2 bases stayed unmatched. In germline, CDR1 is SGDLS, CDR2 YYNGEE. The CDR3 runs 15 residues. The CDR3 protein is CASSGGLAGYNEQFF. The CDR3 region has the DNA TGTGCCAGCAGCGGCGGACTAGCGGGGTACAATGAGCAGTTCTTC.

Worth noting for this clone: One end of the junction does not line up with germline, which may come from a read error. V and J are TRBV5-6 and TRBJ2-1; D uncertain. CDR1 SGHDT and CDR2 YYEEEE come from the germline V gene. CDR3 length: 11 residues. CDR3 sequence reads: CASRLAYEQFF. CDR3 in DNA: TGTGCCAGCAGGTTGGCGTATGAGCAGTTCTTC. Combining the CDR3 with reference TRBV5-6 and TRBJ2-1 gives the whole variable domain DAGVTQSPTHLIKTRGQQVTLRCSPKSGHDTVSWYQQALGQGPQFIFQYYEEEERQRGNFPDRFSGHQFPNYSSELNVNALLLGDSALYLCASRLAYEQFFGPGTRLTVL.

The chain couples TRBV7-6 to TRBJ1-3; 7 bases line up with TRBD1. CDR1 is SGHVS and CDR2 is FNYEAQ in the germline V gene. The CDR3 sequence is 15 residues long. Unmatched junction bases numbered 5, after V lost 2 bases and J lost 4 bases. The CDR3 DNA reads TGTGCCAGCAGCTTATTTACAGGGGACGGAAACACCATATATTTT. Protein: CASSLFTGDGNTIYF.

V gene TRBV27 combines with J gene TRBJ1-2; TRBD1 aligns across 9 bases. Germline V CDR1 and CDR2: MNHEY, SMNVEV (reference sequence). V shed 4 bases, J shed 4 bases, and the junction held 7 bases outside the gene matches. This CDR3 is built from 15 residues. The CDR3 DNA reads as TGTGCCAGCAGTTACGACAGGGGGGGAAGCTATGGCTACACCTTC. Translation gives CASSYDRGGSYGYTF.

This chain's CDR3 is CASSLAGQANEKLFF. In DNA, the CDR3 is TGCGCCAGCAGCTTGGCCGGACAGGCTAATGAAAAACTGTTTTTT. The V and J genes are TRBV5-1 and TRBJ1-4, with 7 nucleotides matching TRBD1. This CDR3 has 15 amino acids. CDR1 and CDR2 (germline): SGHRS, YFSETQ. The V gene end was trimmed by 0 bases and the J gene end by 3 bases; junction bases not matched to a gene: 2.

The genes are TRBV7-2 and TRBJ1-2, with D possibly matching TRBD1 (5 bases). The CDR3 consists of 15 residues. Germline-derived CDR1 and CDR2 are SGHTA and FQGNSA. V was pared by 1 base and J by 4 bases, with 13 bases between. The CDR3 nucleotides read TGTGCCAGCAGCTTAGGACAGATTTTACCCTATGGCTACACCTTC. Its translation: CASSLGQILPYGYTF.

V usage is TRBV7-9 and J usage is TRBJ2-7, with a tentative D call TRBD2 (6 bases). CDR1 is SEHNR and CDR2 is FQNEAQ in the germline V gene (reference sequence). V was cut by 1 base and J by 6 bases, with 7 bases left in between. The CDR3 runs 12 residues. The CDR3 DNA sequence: TGTGCCAGCAGCTTAGGCGGGGCCGAGCAGTACTTC. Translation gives CASSLGGAEQYF.

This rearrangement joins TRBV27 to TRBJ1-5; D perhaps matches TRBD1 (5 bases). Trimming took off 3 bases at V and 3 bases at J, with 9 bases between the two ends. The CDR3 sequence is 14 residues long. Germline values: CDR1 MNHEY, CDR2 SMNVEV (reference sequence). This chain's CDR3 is CASSFVGDNQPQHF. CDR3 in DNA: TGTGCCAGCAGTTTCGTAGGGGACAATCAGCCCCAGCATTTT.

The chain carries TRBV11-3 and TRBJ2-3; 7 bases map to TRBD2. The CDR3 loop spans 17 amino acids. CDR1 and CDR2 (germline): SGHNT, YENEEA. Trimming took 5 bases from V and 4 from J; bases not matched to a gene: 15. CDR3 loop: CASSLSGKGLGADTQYF. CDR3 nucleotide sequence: TGTGCCAGCAGCCTATCGGGGAAAGGACTAGGGGCAGATACGCAGTATTTT.

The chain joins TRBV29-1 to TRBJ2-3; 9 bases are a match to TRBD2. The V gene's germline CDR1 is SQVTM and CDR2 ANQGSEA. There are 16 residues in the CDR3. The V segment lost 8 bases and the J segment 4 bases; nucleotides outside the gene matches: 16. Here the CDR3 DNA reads TGCAGCTCTTCAAAGAGGGGCGGGGGGGAGGCAGATACGCAGTATTTT. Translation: CSSSKRGGGEADTQYF.

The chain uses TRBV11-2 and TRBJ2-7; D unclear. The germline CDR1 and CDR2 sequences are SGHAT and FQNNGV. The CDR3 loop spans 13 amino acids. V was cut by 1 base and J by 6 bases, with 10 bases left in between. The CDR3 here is CASSLGHSPEQYF. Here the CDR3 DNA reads TGTGCCAGCAGCTTAGGACACTCCCCCGAGCAGTACTTC.

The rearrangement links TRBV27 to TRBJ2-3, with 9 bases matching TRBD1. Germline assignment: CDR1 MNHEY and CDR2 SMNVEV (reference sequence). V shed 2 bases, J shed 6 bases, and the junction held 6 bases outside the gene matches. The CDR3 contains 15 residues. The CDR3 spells CASSLRDRVGDTQYF. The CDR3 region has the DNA TGTGCCAGCAGTTTAAGGGACAGGGTGGGCGATACGCAGTATTTT.

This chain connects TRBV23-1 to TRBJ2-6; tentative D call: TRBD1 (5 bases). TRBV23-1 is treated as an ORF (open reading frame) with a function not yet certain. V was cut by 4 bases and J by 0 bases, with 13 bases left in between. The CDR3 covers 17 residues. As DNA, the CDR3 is TGCGCCAGCAGTCCCGCTTTAGGGGCCTCTGGGGCCAACGTCCTGACTTTC. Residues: CASSPALGASGANVLTF.

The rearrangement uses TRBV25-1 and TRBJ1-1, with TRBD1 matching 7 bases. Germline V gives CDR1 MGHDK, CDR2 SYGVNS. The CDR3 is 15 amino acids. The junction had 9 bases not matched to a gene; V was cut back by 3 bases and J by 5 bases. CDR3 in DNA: TGTGCCAGCAGTGATCCCGCCAGGGGGACTACTGAAGCTTTCTTT. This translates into CASSDPARGTTEAFF.

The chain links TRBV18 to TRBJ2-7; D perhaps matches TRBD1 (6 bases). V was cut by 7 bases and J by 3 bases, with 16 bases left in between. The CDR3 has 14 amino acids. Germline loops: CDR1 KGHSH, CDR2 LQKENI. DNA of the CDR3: TGTGCCAGCTTCGGGGACATTCGGGGCTACGAGCAGTACTTC. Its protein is CASFGDIRGYEQYF.